The T cell receptor beta chain described here comes from a study of OX40 agonist ivuxolimab in advanced cancers. Findings and limits, study-wide: Nonresponders included some who also had low normalized T-cell clonal expansion. At 0.1 to 3.0 mg/kg and by week 6, clonal expansion occurred in CD4+ and CD8+ blood T cells.

This CDR3 has 16 amino acids. V lost 3 bases and J lost 4; bases outside the gene matches: 7. The germline CDR1 and CDR2 sequences are WNHNN and SYGVQD (reference sequence). For this clone: Its antigen is undetermined.

At baseline, cycle 4 day 1, and cycle 7 day 1, blood was sampled. The repertoire was sequenced with immunoSEQ multiplex PCR; TCRdb's copy has only in-frame clones and lacks some. This sample yields 55,000 or so clones, of which 88% are seen a single time; approximately 7% belongs to the top ten. The chain carries TRBV10-1 and TRBJ2-1; TRBD2 aligns across 9 bases. The sequenced sample was CD4+ or CD8+ T cells sorted from blood, obtained in a trial of the OX40 agonist ivuxolimab. The sequence came from an adult with an advanced solid tumor such as melanoma, head and neck, liver or kidney cancer. The CDR3 DNA follows: TGCGCCAGCAGTGAAAAGGGGACTAGCAGATACAATGAGCAGTTCTTC. Amino acids: CASSEKGTSRYNEQFF.